Sample share makes the clone carrying this TCR beta chain medium-sized (0.01 to 0.1%). The antigen is not known. These data belong to a study of spatial heterogeneity in lung cancer. There are 15 residues in the CDR3. The ends lost 3 bases at V and 2 bases at J; junction bases unmatched: 3. The V gene's germline CDR1 is MDHEN and CDR2 SYDVKM. Time point noted: sample taken at primary tumor resection. There were 72 donors, all of them untreated patients with early-stage non-small cell lung cancer. Unsorted whole RNA samples from tumor, nontumor lung or frozen PBMC were sequenced. TCRdb re-analysed the 5' RACE reads in MiXCR, keeping a single row per CDR3 protein. Of 7,000 to 10,000 distinct CDR3 sequences in the sample, roughly 8.8% were seen once. Findings and caveats of the study: In tumors, expanded intratumoral alpha and beta TCR counts tracked mutation counts.

The rearrangement uses TRBV28 and TRBJ2-2; 7 bases line up with TRBD1. This TCR derives from a male donor with early-stage non-small cell lung cancer. This material consisted of lung tumor tissue, taken at surgery. DNA of the CDR3: TGTGCCAGCAGTTTTGACAGGGCTAACACCGGGGAGCTGTTTTTT. Its translation is CASSFDRANTGELFF.